The 25 T cell receptor beta chains reported below all come from one sample, sequenced in a study of T cells in Graves' hyperthyroidism and ophthalmopathy. Amplification yielded TCR beta CDR3 regions, with RNA transcripts as the source. Carried out on the TCR CDR3, a first-round RT-PCR used the HTBI primer set. MiXCR, run by TCRdb on the multiplex PCR reads, gives a single entry per CDR3 protein. The top ten hold about 4% of the sample, which has 640,000 or so distinct CDR3 sequences, roughly 14% seen once. The sample consisted of blood. The receptor source for this set is a woman in her thirties or forties with Graves' ophthalmopathy.

The chain recombines TRBV6-1 with TRBJ2-4; D gene unclear. Trimming removed 4 bases from V and 0 bases from J, with 13 bases in between. Germline CDR1 reads MNHNS; CDR2 reads SASEGT. The CDR3 runs 16 residues. The CDR3 DNA is TGTGCCAGCAGTGGCGAGCTTTTCATAGCCAAAAACATTCAGTACTTC. Translated: CASSGELFIAKNIQYF.

As to this clonotype: This may be a read error: a much more frequent sequence differs by one nucleotide. The chain uses TRBV6-2 or TRBV6-3 and TRBJ2-2; D gene unclear. The CDR3 sequence is 16 residues long. The V gene's germline CDR1 is MNHEY and CDR2 SVGEGT. Trimming left V 8 bases short and J 5 bases short, with 21 bases between. DNA for the CDR3: TGTGCCAGCGGTTTGAACCCCCGAGTGGGAACCGGGGAGCTGTTTTTT. Protein: CASGLNPRVGTGELFF.

The sample holds many counts of this clonotype. This chain links TRBV12-5 with TRBJ2-3; D is uncertain. CDR3 size: 15 residues. V lost 3 bases and J 2 bases, leaving 12 bases between the germline ends. Looked up from germline, CDR1 is LGHNT and CDR2 is FRNRAP. The CDR3 loop is CASGLGSKNTDTQYF. The CDR3 nucleotides are TGTGCTAGTGGTTTAGGTAGCAAAAACACAGATACGCAGTATTTT.

This clonotype was seen at least ten times. This chain joins TRBV30 and TRBJ2-5, with D perhaps TRBD2 (5 bases). The CDR3 length is 11 residues. Germline loops: CDR1 GTSNPN, CDR2 SVGIG (reference sequence). V was clipped by 0 bases and J by 13 bases, with 12 bases between them. CDR3 in amino acids: CAWSVLRERYF. The CDR3 nucleotides read TGTGCCTGGAGTGTACTCCGGGAACGGTACTTC.

Ten or more counts support this clonotype. The rearrangement uses TRBV12-3 or TRBV12-4 and TRBJ2-7, with D unclear. Trimming took 6 bases from V and 4 from J, leaving 13 bases between them. This CDR3 has 13 residues. The CDR3 spells CASSPAPTYEQYF. In DNA, the CDR3 is TGTGCCAGCAGCCCCGCACCGACTTACGAGCAGTACTTC.

This clonotype was found many times. The chain recombines TRBV7-8 with TRBJ2-5, with 8 bases matching TRBD2. V shed 1 base, J shed 4 bases, and the junction held 5 bases outside the gene matches. The CDR3 contains 15 residues. The germline CDR1 and CDR2 sequences are SGHVS and FQNEAQ. CDR3 in amino acids: CASSLGPGGPETQYF. The CDR3 DNA reads TGTGCCAGCAGCTTAGGTCCGGGAGGGCCAGAGACCCAGTACTTC.

The CDR3: CASSSPSTTEAFF. CDR3 DNA sequence: TGTGCCAGCAGCTCACCCTCAACCACTGAAGCTTTCTTT. The chain is built from TRBV6-2 or TRBV6-3 and TRBJ1-1; D is unclear. The length of the CDR3 is 13 residues. V was cut by 6 bases and J by 4 bases, with 12 bases left in between. The germline V gene has CDR1 MNHEY and CDR2 SVGEGT.

This rearrangement joins TRBV7-2 to TRBJ2-5; 10 nucleotides align to TRBD2. There are 16 residues in the CDR3. From germline, CDR1 is SGHTA and CDR2 FQGNSA. V was clipped by 1 base and J by 1 base; unmatched bases: 3. In DNA, the CDR3 is TGTGCCAGCAGCTTAGTGCTAGCGGGAGCCCAAGAGACCCAGTACTTC. It codes for CASSLVLAGAQETQYF.

This clonotype was recorded many times. This chain connects TRBV11-2 to TRBJ2-5; D gene unclear. V lost 0 bases to trimming and J lost 5 bases, with 4 bases between them. Germline CDR1 is SGHAT and CDR2 is FQNNGV. The CDR3 is 12 amino acids. The CDR3 loop reads CASSLEIETQYF. CDR3 sequence (DNA): TGTGCCAGCAGCTTAGAAATCGAGACCCAGTACTTC.

CDR3 sequence (DNA): TGTGCCATCAGTGAATCCCCAGGGGGTCGCCGCTCCTACGAGCAGTACTTC. Amino acid sequence: CAISESPGGRRSYEQYF. V usage is TRBV10-3 and J usage is TRBJ2-7; 7 positions match TRBD1. Unmatched junction bases numbered 11, after V lost 3 bases and J lost 0 bases. The CDR3 covers 17 residues. Germline V lookup: CDR1 ENHRY, CDR2 SYGVKD.

This clonotype has at least ten counts. The chain has TRBV29-1 and TRBJ1-2; D gene unclear. CDR3 length equals 12 residues. The germline CDR1 and CDR2 sequences are SQVTM and ANQGSEA. Trimming shortened V by 8 bases and J by 5 bases, and 15 bases separated the two germline ends. The CDR3 protein is CSPPKKRYGYTF. CDR3 DNA: TGCAGCCCCCCAAAAAAGCGGTATGGCTACACCTTC.

This clonotype was counted at least ten times. The CDR3 sequence is CASSLVGLGNTEAFF. CDR3 nucleotides: TGTGCCAGCAGTCTCGTTGGGTTAGGGAACACTGAAGCTTTCTTT. This chain links TRBV28 with TRBJ1-1, with D hard to call. This CDR3 is 15 amino acids long. V was cut by 5 bases and J by 1 base, with 14 bases left in between. CDR1 is MDHEN, CDR2 SYDVKM, per germline.

This clonotype has at least ten counts. The chain employs TRBV6-4 and TRBJ2-7; 7 positions match TRBD2. This CDR3 is built from 16 residues. Looked up from germline, CDR1 is MRHNA and CDR2 is SNTAGT. V trimming: 8 bases; J trimming: 4 bases; junction bases outside the gene matches: 17. In DNA form, the CDR3 reads TGTGCCAGCCTGCATTTGTTCTTTTGGGAGGGATACGAGCAGTACTTC. This encodes CASLHLFFWEGYEQYF.

Ten or more counts support this clonotype. J is TRBJ2-1 and V is TRBV27, with 9 bases identical to TRBD2. Trimming cost V 2 bases and J 8 bases; bases outside gene matches: 4. This CDR3 spans 14 amino acids. CDR1 and CDR2 from the germline V gene are MNHEY and SMNVEV (reference sequence). The CDR3 here is CASSLRREGDEQFF. In DNA, the CDR3 is TGTGCCAGCAGTTTACGGCGGGAGGGTGATGAGCAGTTCTTC.

This clonotype has a count of ten or more. The chain has TRBV30 and TRBJ2-7; a possible D gene is TRBD1 (6 bases). The CDR3 spans 15 residues. Per germline, CDR1 GTSNPN and CDR2 SVGIG (reference sequence). The V and J ends lost 3 bases and 1 base respectively, with 16 bases between them. CDR3 protein: CAWRGSRDKSYEQYF. In nucleotides, the CDR3 is TGTGCCTGGAGGGGGTCCCGGGACAAGTCCTACGAGCAGTACTTC.

Ten or more counts support this clonotype. This chain connects TRBV20-1 to TRBJ2-2; D is perhaps TRBD2 (6 bases). With 3 bases removed from V and 5 bases from J, the gap between germline ends came to 19 bases. CDR1 is DFQATT and CDR2 is SNEGSKA in the germline V gene (reference sequence). The CDR3 spans 16 residues. CDR3 nucleotide sequence: TGCAGTGCTAGCCCTCCGGGGGACCCATTTACCGGGGAGCTGTTTTTT. It translates to CSASPPGDPFTGELFF.

Many counts were recorded for this clonotype. This rearrangement joins TRBV7-2 to TRBJ2-2; D may match TRBD1 or TRBD2 (5 bases each). With 5 bases removed from V and 3 bases from J, the gap between germline ends came to 13 bases. Germline loops: CDR1 SGHTA, CDR2 FQGNSA. The CDR3 consists of 15 residues. In DNA, the CDR3 is TGTGCCAGCAGCCGTAACTTGGGGGACACCGGGGAGCTGTTTTTT. It encodes CASSRNLGDTGELFF.

This clonotype was detected many times. CDR3 residues: CASSMDSSGNTIYF. CDR3 sequence (DNA): TGTGCCAGCAGCATGGACAGTTCTGGAAACACCATATATTTT. The V call is TRBV7-2, the J call TRBJ1-3; maybe TRBD1 (6 bases). The V end lost 5 bases, the J end lost 1 base, and 9 bases lay between the germline ends. Germline loops: CDR1 SGHTA, CDR2 FQGNSA. The CDR3 is 14 residues long.

This clonotype was recorded many times. The rearrangement joins TRBV20-1 to TRBJ2-7; D is uncertain. The CDR3 covers 12 residues. Germline loops: CDR1 DFQATT, CDR2 SNEGSKA (reference sequence). V dropped 8 bases and J dropped 3 bases, with 14 bases sitting between them. The CDR3 spells CSLKGSGYEQYF. In DNA form, the CDR3 reads TGCAGTCTCAAGGGTTCAGGCTACGAGCAGTACTTC.

Ten or more counts support this clonotype. Being one base from a much bigger clone, this may be a read error. The V gene is TRBV27, the J gene TRBJ1-2, with D unclear. The CDR3 is made up of 13 amino acids. Looked up from germline, CDR1 is MNHEY and CDR2 is SMNVEV (reference sequence). Here the CDR3 reads CASSRVSNYSYTF. The DNA for the CDR3 is TGTGCCAGCAGTAGGGTCTCTAACTATAGCTACACCTTC.

At least ten counts were recorded for this clonotype. The CDR3 spells CAWSEGAHTEAFF. CDR3 nucleotides: TGTGCCTGGAGTGAGGGGGCGCACACTGAAGCTTTCTTT. V usage is TRBV30 and J usage is TRBJ1-1; 7 bases fit TRBD1. The germline gives CDR1 GTSNPN, CDR2 SVGIG (reference sequence). The CDR3 is 13 amino acids. J lost 3 bases, V lost 1 base, and 2 bases had no gene match. Variable domain in full (rest from reference TRBV30 and TRBJ1-1): SQTIHQWPATLVQPVGSPLSLECTVEGTSNPNLYWYRQAAGRGLQLLFYSVGIGQISSEVPQNLSASRPQDRQFILSSKKLLLSDSGFYLCAWSEGAHTEAFFGQGTRLTVV.

This clonotype was found a few times. V gene TRBV6-1 combines with J gene TRBJ1-5, with 7 bases aligning to TRBD1. V lost 10 bases and J lost 2; bases outside the gene matches: 11. The CDR3 runs to 15 residues. Germline-derived CDR1 and CDR2 are MNHNS and SASEGT. CDR3 nucleotides: TGTGCCACTCGTCAGGGGGGGGATGGCAATCAGCCCCAGCATTTT. Amino acid sequence: CATRQGGDGNQPQHF.

The gene calls are TRBV6-2 or TRBV6-3 and TRBJ2-7; 10 nucleotides line up with TRBD2. The CDR3 is 15 residues long. V lost 0 bases to trimming and J lost 6 bases; unmatched junction nucleotides: 5. Germline loops: CDR1 MNHEY, CDR2 SVGEGT. In nucleotides, the CDR3 is TGTGCCAGCAGTTACTCTCTAGCGGGAGCCGGCGAGCAGTACTTC. Protein sequence: CASSYSLAGAGEQYF.

CDR3 nucleotide sequence: TGCAGTGCTAGAGTGGGGAGGGATCAGCCCCAGCATTTT. It yields the protein CSARVGRDQPQHF. The chain couples TRBV20-1 to TRBJ1-5; unclear D gene. Germline CDR1 and CDR2: DFQATT and SNEGSKA (reference sequence). Trimming took 1 base from V and 5 from J, leaving 9 bases between them. The CDR3 contains 13 residues.

In this sample, this clonotype turned up many times. The CDR3 reads CASSYAQGKNSYEQYF. DNA for the CDR3: TGTGCCAGCAGCTATGCCCAGGGAAAAAACTCCTACGAGCAGTACTTC. V gene TRBV28 combines with J gene TRBJ2-7; possible D gene TRBD1, 5 bases. V was shortened by 6 bases and J by 0 bases, with 18 bases between the two germline ends. Germline CDR1 MDHEN, CDR2 SYDVKM. CDR3 length: 16 residues.